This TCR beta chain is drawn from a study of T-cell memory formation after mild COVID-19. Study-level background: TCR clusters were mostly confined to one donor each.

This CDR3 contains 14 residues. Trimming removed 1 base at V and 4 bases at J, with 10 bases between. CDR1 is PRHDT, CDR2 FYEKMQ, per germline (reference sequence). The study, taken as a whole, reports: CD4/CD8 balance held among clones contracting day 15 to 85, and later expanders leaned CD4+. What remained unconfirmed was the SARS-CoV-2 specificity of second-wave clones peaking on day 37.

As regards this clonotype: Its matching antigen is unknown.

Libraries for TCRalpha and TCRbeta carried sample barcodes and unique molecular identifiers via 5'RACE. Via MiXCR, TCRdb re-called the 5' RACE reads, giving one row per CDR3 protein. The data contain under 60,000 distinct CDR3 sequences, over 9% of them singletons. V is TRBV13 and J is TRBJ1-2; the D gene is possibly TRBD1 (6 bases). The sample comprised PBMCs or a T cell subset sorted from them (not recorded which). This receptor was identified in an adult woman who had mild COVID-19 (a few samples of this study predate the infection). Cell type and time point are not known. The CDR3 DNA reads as TGTGCCAGCAGCTTAGACAGGGAGGCCTATGGCTACACCTTC. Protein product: CASSLDREAYGYTF.